This T cell receptor beta chain was observed in a study of T cells in Graves' hyperthyroidism and ophthalmopathy. Turning to the study itself: Prior to any treatment, at the point of initial diagnosis, peripheral blood was collected.

Researchers took RNA transcripts and amplified the TCR beta CDR3 regions from them. The HTBI set primed first-round TCR CDR3 RT-PCR. TCRdb re-analysed the multiplex PCR reads in MiXCR, keeping a single row per CDR3 protein. There are approximately 480,000 distinct CDR3 sequences in the sample; less than 25% occur only once, and about 30% lies in the top ten. The diagnostic basis comprised clinical symptoms, serum thyroxine and TRAb, thyroid ultrasound and orbital computed tomography. Of note for this clonotype: The CDR3 does not end in the conserved phenylalanine or tryptophan, so this is likely a read error.

The CDR3 runs 14 residues. CDR1 and CDR2 from the germline V gene are MDHEN and SYDVKM. V is TRBV28 and J is TRBJ1-3; no reliable D call. The TCR comes from a man aged 18 to 29 with Graves' hyperthyroidism. Sequenced input: blood. For the CDR3, the DNA is TGTGCCAGCAGTTTTTGGGGTTCTGTAAACACCATATATTAT. Translation gives CASSFWGSVNTIYY.